The rows below give T cell receptor beta chains drawn from one sample of a study of identical twins. TCRdb reprocessed the 5' RACE reads via MiXCR and lists one record per CDR3 protein. Counted here are 1,800,000 or so distinct CDR3 sequences, less than 35% occurring once; the ten biggest clones make up about 0.3%. Sequencing input: cord blood. The source of these receptors is a newborn girl in good health. Each CDR3 is given with its conserved first and last residue. D genes are given only for firm matches. Clone size appears in some rows only: once, few, many, or a class for an expanded clone.

abundance,j_gene,d_gene,v_gene,CDR3aa,CDR3nt
NA,TRBJ1-2,NA,TRBV6-5,CASSYSSGSSLKNYGYTF,TGTGCCAGCAGTTACTCGTCAGGGAGTTCACTCAAGAACTATGGCTACACCTTC
NA,TRBJ2-2,NA,TRBV24-1,CATSGPGRTGELFF,TGTGCCACCAGTGGCCCGGGACGGACCGGGGAGCTGTTTTTT
few,TRBJ2-3,TRBD2,TRBV24-1,CATSPSGRTDTQYF,TGTGCCACCAGTCCAAGCGGGAGAACAGATACGCAGTATTTT
NA,TRBJ2-7,NA,TRBV28,CASHRDSLYNEQYF,TGTGCCAGCCACCGGGACTCCCTATACAATGAGCAGTACTTC
NA,TRBJ2-3,TRBD2,TRBV11-2,CASSRLAEYTDTQYF,TGTGCCAGCAGCCGACTAGCGGAGTACACAGATACGCAGTATTTT
NA,TRBJ1-2,NA,TRBV20-1,CSATTAQGTSYTF,TGCAGTGCTACCACGGCTCAGGGAACCAGCTACACCTTC
few,TRBJ1-5,NA,TRBV20-1,CSARGTVPSNQPQHF,TGCAGTGCTAGAGGGACAGTTCCTAGCAATCAGCCCCAGCATTTT
few,TRBJ1-2,TRBD1,TRBV12-5,CASGSGTGEGYTF,TGTGCTAGTGGTTCCGGGACAGGGGAGGGCTACACCTTC
NA,TRBJ2-5,TRBD2,TRBV9,CASSVGLAGFETQYF,TGTGCCAGCAGCGTAGGACTAGCGGGTTTCGAGACCCAGTACTTC
NA,TRBJ2-3,NA,TRBV10-3,CASQVFVPDTQYF,TGTGCCTCACAGGTTTTCGTCCCAGATACGCAGTATTTT
few,TRBJ2-7,NA,TRBV6-6,CASSYRTEAYEQYF,TGTGCCAGCAGTTACAGGACAGAGGCCTACGAGCAGTACTTC
NA,TRBJ2-7,TRBD2,TRBV20-1,CSAWTSGGTYEQYF,TGCAGTGCTTGGACTAGCGGGGGTACTTACGAGCAGTACTTC
NA,TRBJ2-7,TRBD2,TRBV7-8,CASSLNQRGSYEQYF,TGTGCCAGCAGCTTAAATCAGCGGGGCTCCTACGAGCAGTACTTC
NA,TRBJ2-6,NA,TRBV6-5,CASSYSGDSGANVLTF,TGTGCCAGCAGTTACTCGGGAGACTCTGGGGCCAACGTCCTGACTTTC
NA,TRBJ2-5,NA,TRBV9,CASSVDMGVIPQYF,TGTGCCAGCAGCGTAGATATGGGAGTCATCCCCCAGTACTTC
NA,TRBJ2-7,NA,TRBV20-1,CSAHKGPNGEQYF,TGCAGCGCCCACAAGGGTCCTAACGGCGAGCAGTACTTC
NA,TRBJ2-1,TRBD2,TRBV11-2,CASSYAGRARYSEQFF,TGTGCCAGCAGTTACGCAGGGAGGGCCAGATACAGTGAGCAGTTCTTC
NA,TRBJ2-3,NA,TRBV4-2,CASSQVDGGDTQYF,TGTGCCAGCAGCCAAGTTGATGGAGGGGATACGCAGTATTTT
few,TRBJ1-2,NA,TRBV25-1,CASSYSGSVGGYTF,TGTGCCAGCAGCTACTCAGGGAGTGTCGGGGGCTACACCTTC
NA,TRBJ1-6,TRBD1,TRBV3-1,CANSQDQGANSPLHF,TGTGCCAACAGCCAAGATCAGGGGGCGAATTCACCCCTCCACTTT
many,TRBJ2-7,TRBD2,TRBV28,CASRTTSGSVYEQYF,TGTGCCAGCAGGACAACTAGCGGGAGTGTCTACGAGCAGTACTTC
NA,TRBJ2-7,TRBD1,TRBV20-1,CSATDRGRSCEQYF,TGCAGTGCTACTGACAGGGGCCGCTCCTGCGAGCAGTACTTC
NA,TRBJ1-1,TRBD1,TRBV25-1,CASSAIDRGTEAFF,TGTGCCAGCAGTGCTATTGACAGGGGCACTGAAGCTTTCTTT
once,TRBJ1-2,NA,TRBV3-1,CASSQDLGQGGYTF,TGTGCCAGCAGCCAAGATTTAGGACAAGGAGGCTACACCTTC
NA,TRBJ2-3,NA,TRBV6-6,CASSYSGRPATDTQYF,TGTGCCAGCAGTTACTCGGGCAGGCCCGCGACAGATACGCAGTATTTT
few,TRBJ1-2,TRBD1,TRBV18,CASSPSLNRGDDGYTF,TGTGCCAGCTCACCTTCACTAAACAGGGGAGATGATGGCTACACCTTC
NA,TRBJ2-7,NA,TRBV12-3/TRBV12-4,CASGVDVSYEQYF,TGTGCCAGCGGCGTGGACGTCTCCTACGAGCAGTACTTC
NA,TRBJ2-1,TRBD1,TRBV11-2,CASSLGLLGTGLNEQFF,TGTGCCAGCAGCTTGGGGTTGTTAGGGACAGGGTTGAATGAGCAGTTCTTC
NA,TRBJ2-7,NA,TRBV7-2,CACSLAQVAYEQYF,TGTGCCTGCAGCTTAGCGCAGGTCGCCTACGAGCAGTACTTC
NA,TRBJ1-5,NA,TRBV20-1,CSGTKRVTLRNQPQHF,TGCAGTGGGACTAAGCGCGTGACCTTACGCAATCAGCCCCAGCATTTT
many,TRBJ2-3,TRBD2,TRBV4-2,CASSGSSGRPDTQYF,TGTGCCAGCAGCGGGTCTAGCGGGAGACCAGATACGCAGTATTTT
NA,TRBJ2-6,NA,TRBV7-2,CASRIPNSGANVLTF,TGTGCCAGCCGAATCCCAAACTCTGGGGCCAACGTCCTGACTTTC
few,TRBJ2-4,NA,TRBV3-1,CASSQGLLAKNIQYF,TGTGCCAGCAGCCAGGGACTTTTAGCCAAAAACATTCAGTACTTC
NA,TRBJ2-7,NA,TRBV5-1,CASSSMPGYEQYF,TGCGCCAGCAGCTCGATGCCAGGCTACGAGCAGTACTTC
NA,TRBJ1-1,TRBD1,TRBV15,CATSREWDRNTEAFF,TGTGCCACCAGCAGAGAATGGGACAGGAACACTGAAGCTTTCTTT
few,TRBJ2-3,NA,TRBV28,CASRRAGGPSTDTQYF,TGTGCCAGCAGGAGGGCCGGGGGGCCTAGCACAGATACGCAGTATTTT
NA,TRBJ2-4,TRBD2,TRBV27,CASRIAGGGKNIQYF,TGTGCCAGCAGAATAGCGGGGGGGGGCAAAAACATTCAGTACTTC
few,TRBJ1-2,NA,TRBV2,CASSEDRTFYGYTF,TGTGCCAGCAGTGAAGACAGGACCTTCTATGGCTACACCTTC
NA,TRBJ2-5,TRBD2,TRBV11-2,CASSLVASGAREAQYF,TGTGCCAGCAGCTTAGTTGCTAGCGGGGCAAGAGAGGCCCAGTACTTC
NA,TRBJ1-2,NA,TRBV9,CASSVVGGGYIF,TGTGCCAGCAGCGTAGTCGGGGGCGGCTACATCTTC
NA,TRBJ1-2,TRBD1,TRBV5-1,CASSLGPGQGAVDYGYTF,TGCGCCAGCAGCTTGGGTCCGGGACAGGGGGCCGTTGACTATGGCTACACCTTC
once,TRBJ1-5,NA,TRBV6-1,CASSEDRPRPLYSNQPQHF,TGTGCCAGCAGTGAAGACAGGCCCCGTCCCCTTTATAGCAATCAGCCCCAGCATTTT
NA,TRBJ1-1,TRBD1,TRBV5-1,CASSLEGQGALLNTEAFF,TGCGCCAGCAGCTTGGAGGGACAGGGGGCCCTACTCAACACTGAAGCTTTCTTT
many,TRBJ1-1,NA,TRBV6-6,CASGRDTEAFF,TGTGCCAGCGGCCGGGACACTGAAGCTTTCTTT
NA,TRBJ1-6,NA,TRBV7-2,CASSLAEISPLHF,TGTGCCAGCAGCTTAGCGGAAATCTCACCCCTCCACTTT
once,TRBJ1-6,NA,TRBV13,CASSLEGGNSPLRF,TGTGCCAGCAGCTTGGAAGGGGGTAATTCACCCCTCCGCTTT
few,TRBJ1-6,NA,TRBV27,CASKFNNSPLHF,TGTGCCAGCAAATTCAATAATTCACCCCTCCACTTT
few,TRBJ2-6,NA,TRBV12-3/TRBV12-4,CASRTLGAGGSGANVLTF,TGTGCCAGCAGGACTTTAGGCGCAGGAGGGTCTGGGGCCAACGTCCTGACTTTC
few,TRBJ2-6,NA,TRBV6-5,CASKGTASGANVLTF,TGTGCCAGCAAAGGTACAGCTTCTGGGGCCAACGTCCTGACTTTC
NA,TRBJ1-2,NA,TRBV5-1,CASSLDRQPPYGYTF,TGCGCCAGCAGCTTGGACCGACAGCCCCCCTATGGCTACACCTTC
few,TRBJ1-4,TRBD1,TRBV6-1,CASSTPGQGATNEKLFF,TGTGCCAGCAGTACGCCGGGACAGGGTGCGACTAATGAAAAACTGTTTTTT
NA,TRBJ2-1,NA,TRBV12-3/TRBV12-4,CASSLGGARLNEQFF,TGTGCCAGCAGTTTAGGAGGGGCGCGACTCAATGAGCAGTTCTTC
NA,TRBJ2-7,NA,TRBV28,CASSLFSGPYEQYF,TGTGCCAGCAGCCTATTTAGCGGCCCCTACGAGCAGTACTTC
NA,TRBJ2-2,TRBD1,TRBV5-5,CASSLPGQGIPGELFF,TGTGCCAGCAGCTTACCGGGACAGGGTATACCCGGGGAGCTGTTTTTT
NA,TRBJ2-1,TRBD2,TRBV6-1,CASSEMGGYNEQFF,TGTGCCAGCAGTGAAATGGGAGGGTACAATGAGCAGTTCTTC
few,TRBJ2-3,NA,TRBV12-5,CASGLVIGDHTHQGTDTQYF,TGTGCTAGTGGTTTGGTAATAGGGGACCATACCCATCAGGGCACAGATACGCAGTATTTT